What follows are 7 T cell receptor beta chains derived from one specimen sequenced in a study of tumor and adjacent non-tumor tissue in lung cancer. TCRbeta libraries were built with three rounds of nested PCR, modified from ARM-PCR. One entry per CDR3 protein, called by TCRdb with MiXCR from the multiplex PCR reads. The sample carries about 50,000 distinct CDR3 sequences, 74% recorded once. No cell sorting was done before RNA was extracted from the tissue. Distant lung tissue was collected more than 3 cm away from the tumor edge. The sample comprised distant non-tumor lung tissue. The receptor set was obtained from a woman aged 60-75 years with non-small cell lung cancer.

In its sample, this clonotype was seen many times. The gene calls are TRBV10-3 and TRBJ2-7; tentative D call: TRBD2 (5 bases). The CDR3 is 12 residues long. V lost 11 bases and J lost 4, with 15 bases in between. CDR1 ENHRY and CDR2 SYGVKD come from the germline V gene. The CDR3 coding sequence is TGTGCCCACGGGAAGTCCCGTTACGAGCAGTACTTC. Amino acid sequence: CAHGKSRYEQYF.

The V call is TRBV2, the J call TRBJ1-1, with a possible D match to TRBD1 (5 bases). V dropped 2 bases and J dropped 3 bases, with 13 bases sitting between them. This CDR3 region has 15 residues. In germline, CDR1 is SNHLY, CDR2 FYNNEI. The CDR3 bases are TGTGCCAGCAGTGAAAGGCCGGGGCGGGACACTGAAGCTTTCTTT. Translated, it gives CASSERPGRDTEAFF.

This clonotype was picked up many times. V gene TRBV30 combines with J gene TRBJ2-7; D remains ambiguous. Germline V gene data show CDR1 as GTSNPN and CDR2 as SVGIG (reference sequence). The V and J ends lost 1 base and 2 bases respectively, with 6 bases between them. CDR3 length: 12 residues. The CDR3 sequence is CAWSGSAYEQYF. CDR3 bases: TGTGCCTGGAGTGGGTCGGCCTACGAGCAGTACTTC. Complete variable domain (other parts from reference TRBV30 and TRBJ2-7): SQTIHQWPATLVQPVGSPLSLECTVEGTSNPNLYWYRQAAGRGLQLLFYSVGIGQISSEVPQNLSASRPQDRQFILSSKKLLLSDSGFYLCAWSGSAYEQYFGPGTRLTVT.

Remarks on this clonotype: The CDR3 carries no conserved terminal phenylalanine or tryptophan, so it likely arises from a read error. The gene calls are TRBV4-1 and TRBJ1-1; the match to TRBD1 covers 9 bases. The CDR3 runs to 15 residues. Germline V gene lookup returns CDR1 MGHRA and CDR2 YSYEKL. CDR3 in DNA: TGCGCCAACAGCCATGCACAGGGGGCGAAGGATGAAGCTTTCTGT. This gives the protein CANSHAQGAKDEAFC.

As concerns this clonotype: Just one base apart from a much larger clone, this may be a read error. V is TRBV7-8 and J is TRBJ1-3; 7 bases fit TRBD1. CDR3 length: 17 residues. V shed 4 bases and J 0 bases; nucleotides not matched to a gene: 9. The germline V gene encodes CDR1 SGHVS and CDR2 FQNEAQ. CDR3: CASSSRTGASSGNTIYF. In DNA form, the CDR3 reads TGTGCCAGCAGCTCACGCACAGGGGCCAGCTCTGGAAACACCATATATTTT.

Regarding this clonotype: This could be a read error, since a much larger clone is one nucleotide away. The rearrangement joins TRBV28 to TRBJ2-7, with no clear D. Germline V gene sequence: CDR1 MDHEN, CDR2 SYDVKM. Trimming pared 5 bases from V and 5 bases from J, leaving 7 bases between. The CDR3 length is 11 residues. CDR3 residues: CASSDTDEQYF. In nucleotides, the CDR3 is TGTGCCAGCAGTGATACAGACGAGCAGTACTTC. The full variable domain, with the rest looked up from reference TRBV28 and TRBJ2-7, is DVKVTQSSRYLVKRTGEKVFLECVQDMDHENMFWYRQDPGLGLRLIYFSYDVKMKEKGDIPEGYSVSREKKERFSLILESASTNQTSMYLCASSDTDEQYFGPGTRLTVT.

Regarding this clonotype: A read error is likely, as this CDR3 ends without the conserved phenylalanine or tryptophan. The chain has TRBV11-2 and TRBJ2-1; D is uncertain. This CDR3 region has 15 residues. Germline-derived CDR1 and CDR2 are SGHAT and FQNNGV. CDR3 nucleotide sequence: TGTGCCAGCAGCTTAGATGTAGTCTCCTACAACGAGCAGTTCTTA. Translation gives CASSLDVVSYNEQFL.